Shown below are 21 T cell receptor beta chains from a single sample sequenced in a study of neurological immune-mediated disorders (dated by TCRdb to about 2019). Library preparation employed 5' RACE. Sequencer: Illumina HiSeq 2500. TCRdb reanalyzed the raw reads on its own, using fastp at Q25 for trimming and MiXCR for clone calling, and kept in-frame beta chains. All rows with the same CDR3 protein become a single entry with the most common DNA and genes. In this sample the table shows approximately 46,000 distinct CDR3 sequences, 9% to 10% of which occur a single time. The top ten hold less than 2% of the sample. This sample's time point label indicates: longitudinal time-point 1 (baseline). The sequencing sample was made of PBMCs. The origin of the receptors is a woman aged 40 to 50 in good health.

To note about this clonotype: Germline is not matched at one junction end, which may reflect a read error. The chain recombines TRBV7-2 with TRBJ2-5, with D maybe TRBD2 (7 bases). The CDR3 runs 14 residues. CDR1 is SGHTA, CDR2 FQGNSA, per germline. CDR3 bases: TGTGCCAGTAGCTCACACAGGGAGGGGGAGACCCAGAACTTC. Its protein product is CASSSHREGETQNF.

This clonotype came up many times. The CDR3 bases are TGTGCCAGCAGCCAACCGAGCAGTATGAACACTGAAGCTTTCTTT. Protein product: CASSQPSSMNTEAFF. The chain uses TRBV3-1 and TRBJ1-1; D ambiguous. CDR1 LGHDT and CDR2 YNNKEL come from the germline V gene (reference sequence). V was trimmed by 2 bases and J by 0 bases, leaving 10 bases between them. The CDR3 runs 15 residues.

This clonotype has at least ten counts. This chain connects TRBV5-5 to TRBJ2-5; D not resolved. Germline V gene sequence: CDR1 SGHKS, CDR2 YYEKEE (reference sequence). This CDR3 is 13 amino acids long. The ends were cut back, 4 bases at V and 4 bases at J, with 11 bases in the middle. The CDR3: CASSRYTGETQYF. In DNA, the CDR3 is TGTGCCAGCAGCCGCTACACGGGAGAGACCCAGTACTTC.

At least ten counts were recorded for this clonotype. The chain has TRBV7-8 and TRBJ1-3, with D possibly being TRBD1 (5 bases). V lost 0 bases and J lost 0, with 12 bases in between. The CDR3 contains 17 residues. The germline V gene encodes CDR1 SGHVS and CDR2 FQNEAQ. CDR3 in DNA: TGTGCCAGCAGCTTAGCCCTACGGGGGAGCTCTGGAAACACCATATATTTT. This encodes CASSLALRGSSGNTIYF. Based on the CDR3 plus reference TRBV7-8 and TRBJ1-3, the full variable domain is GAGVSQSPRYKVAKRGQDVALRCDPISGHVSLFWYQQALGQGPEFLTYFQNEAQLDKSGLPSDRFFAERPEGSVSTLKIQRTQQEDSAVYLCASSLALRGSSGNTIYFGEGSWLTVV.

This clonotype was detected ten times or more. The chain links TRBV6-5 to TRBJ1-5, with 9 bases that match TRBD1. The germline V gene encodes CDR1 MNHEY and CDR2 SVGAGI. This CDR3 contains 14 residues. The V segment lost 10 bases and the J segment 3 bases; nucleotides outside the gene matches: 7. The DNA of the CDR3 is TGTGCCACCCGAGGACAGGGGAACAATCAGCCCCAGCATTTT. This encodes CATRGQGNNQPQHF.

This clonotype was recorded many times. The CDR3 DNA follows: TGTGCCAGCAGCCTCCTAGCCGGGACTAGCAACGAGCAGTACTTC. This codes for CASSLLAGTSNEQYF. This rearrangement joins TRBV4-2 to TRBJ2-7; 9 positions match TRBD2. CDR3 length equals 15 residues. In germline, CDR1 is LGHNA, CDR2 YNFKEQ. Trimming took 4 bases from V and 5 from J; bases not matched to a gene: 9.

Ten or more counts support this clonotype. J is TRBJ2-7 and V is TRBV7-9; D may be TRBD2 (6 bases). V dropped 3 bases and J dropped 7 bases, with 13 bases sitting between them. This CDR3 comprises 13 residues. From germline, CDR1 is SEHNR and CDR2 FQNEAQ (reference sequence). This chain's CDR3 is CASSFPSAGEQYF. The CDR3, as DNA: TGTGCCAGCAGCTTTCCTAGCGCGGGGGAGCAGTACTTC.

This clonotype was seen many times. J is TRBJ1-5 and V is TRBV6-5, with 9 bases lining up with TRBD1. In germline, CDR1 is MNHEY, CDR2 SVGAGI. V was pared by 4 bases and J by 0 bases, with 4 bases of the junction left unmatched. The CDR3 runs to 16 residues. The chain's CDR3 is CASSSPGQGSNQPQHF. The DNA of the CDR3 is TGTGCCAGCAGTTCCCCGGGACAGGGTAGCAATCAGCCCCAGCATTTT.

The chain couples TRBV21-1 to TRBJ2-1; TRBD1, the table's D call, was not compared with the DNA. TRBV21-1 is deemed a pseudogene. The CDR3 contains 15 residues. The CDR3 loop reads CASTPDRGSYNEQFF. The CDR3 coding sequence is TGTGCCAGCACCCCGGACAGGGGGTCCTACAATGAGCAGTTCTTC.

This clonotype was counted at least ten times. The CDR3 DNA reads as TGTGCTAGTGGTTTGGTAATTGGCTATGGCTACACCTTC. Translation gives CASGLVIGYGYTF. The chain links TRBV12-5 to TRBJ1-2; D ambiguous. CDR1 is LGHNT and CDR2 is FRNRAP in the germline V gene. With 0 bases removed from V and 4 bases from J, the gap between germline ends came to 6 bases. The CDR3 sequence is 13 residues long.

This clonotype has ten or more counts. The genes are TRBV20-1 and TRBJ1-1; 7 bases match TRBD1. This CDR3 has 14 residues. The V and J ends lost 5 bases and 0 bases, in that order; junction bases with no gene match: 6. CDR1 and CDR2 from the germline V gene are DFQATT and SNEGSKA (reference sequence). The CDR3 DNA sequence: TGCAGTGCTGGGGGGGACAGTATGAACACTGAAGCTTTCTTT. The encoded protein is CSAGGDSMNTEAFF.

This clonotype has ten or more counts. V and J are TRBV7-9 and TRBJ1-1, with D possibly matching TRBD1 (5 bases). CDR1 is SEHNR and CDR2 is FQNEAQ in the germline V gene (reference sequence). V lost 1 base and J lost 3, with 9 bases in between. The CDR3 has 14 amino acids. The CDR3 loop is CASSLVQGDTEAFF. CDR3 nucleotide sequence: TGTGCCAGCAGCTTAGTCCAGGGAGACACTGAAGCTTTCTTT.

This sequence joins TRBV9 and TRBJ2-5; 9 nucleotides line up with TRBD1. Per germline, CDR1 SGDLS and CDR2 YYNGEE. The CDR3 runs to 16 residues. V shed 4 bases and J 4 bases; nucleotides not matched to a gene: 11. CDR3 nucleotides: TGTGCCAGCAGCCTATCTGGGACAGGGAGGGCAGAGACCCAGTACTTC. This sequence encodes CASSLSGTGRAETQYF.

This clonotype was found many times. The chain combines TRBV20-1 with TRBJ2-1; tentative D call: TRBD2 (6 bases). The CDR3 has 17 amino acids. V was shortened by 2 bases and J by 0 bases, with 17 bases between the two germline ends. CDR1 and CDR2 (germline): DFQATT, SNEGSKA (reference sequence). CDR3 amino acids: CSARRDGSGYSYNEQFF. The CDR3 DNA sequence: TGCAGTGCTAGACGTGATGGTAGCGGTTACTCCTACAATGAGCAGTTCTTC.

The chain joins TRBV7-2 to TRBJ1-5, with D unclear. The germline V and J ends were trimmed by 5 bases and 7 bases, with 18 bases remaining between them. This CDR3 region has 15 residues. Looked up from germline, CDR1 is SGHTA and CDR2 is FQGNSA. The CDR3 loop reads CASSLAGGLWQPQHF. In DNA form, the CDR3 reads TGTGCCAGCAGCCTCGCAGGCGGTTTATGGCAGCCCCAGCATTTT.

Ten or more counts support this clonotype. The chain employs TRBV6-2 or TRBV6-3 and TRBJ2-1; D not resolved. The germline V gene has CDR1 MNHEY and CDR2 SVGEGT. Between the trimmed V and J ends, which lost 6 bases and 6 bases, there was a span of 18 bases. There are 15 residues in the CDR3. CDR3 loop: CASRPAARLGNEQFF. The CDR3 DNA sequence: TGTGCCAGCAGACCCGCGGCCCGGCTCGGCAATGAGCAGTTCTTC.

Notes on this clonotype: This clone may be a read error of a much larger clone one base away. The chain joins TRBV5-5 to TRBJ2-1; tentatively, D is TRBD2 (5 bases). Germline CDR1 is SGHKS and CDR2 is YYEKEE (reference sequence). This CDR3 is built from 20 residues. The CDR3 is CARSSRGLARDYWSYNEQFF. CDR3 DNA sequence: TGTGCCAGAAGCTCCCGCGGCCTAGCTCGGGATTATTGGTCCTACAATGAGCAGTTCTTC.

This clonotype has a count of ten or more. The chain couples TRBV5-1 to TRBJ2-3; D call uncertain. The CDR3 loop spans 14 amino acids. Germline V lookup: CDR1 SGHRS, CDR2 YFSETQ. V dropped 0 bases and J dropped 3 bases, with 8 bases sitting between them. The CDR3 here is CASSLESQTDTQYF. CDR3 DNA sequence: TGCGCCAGCAGCTTGGAGTCACAAACAGATACGCAGTATTTT.

This clonotype has ten or more counts. The rearrangement links TRBV3-1 to TRBJ1-2; no firm D call. With 0 bases removed from V and 0 bases from J, the gap between germline ends came to 8 bases. The CDR3 loop spans 15 amino acids. The germline V gene has CDR1 LGHDT and CDR2 YNNKEL (reference sequence). CDR3 sequence: CASSQDPRPNYGYTF. The CDR3 DNA is TGTGCCAGCAGCCAAGATCCCCGGCCTAACTATGGCTACACCTTC.

This clonotype was observed many times. This chain uses TRBV7-2 with TRBJ2-1; 8 nucleotides agree with TRBD1. The CDR3 runs to 11 residues. CDR1 SGHTA and CDR2 FQGNSA come from the germline V gene. Trimming cost V 3 bases and J 14 bases; bases outside gene matches: 3. In DNA, the CDR3 is TGTGCCAGCAGCTTGGACAGGGCCGAGTTCTTC. Residues: CASSLDRAEFF.

A few counts support this clonotype. The rearrangement links TRBV4-1 to TRBJ1-5; TRBD1 matches at 9 bases. The CDR3 spans 15 residues. CDR1 and CDR2 from the germline V gene are MGHRA and YSYEKL. V dropped 8 bases and J dropped 3; count of bases not matched to a gene: 8. CDR3 sequence: CASRPGQGSNQPQHF. CDR3 coding DNA: TGCGCCAGCCGACCGGGACAGGGCTCCAATCAGCCCCAGCATTTT.